This T cell receptor beta chain is drawn from a study of Tregs in tolerant kidney transplant recipients. Study-wide results and limits: Biological reproducibility was not directly addressed, but technical replication error appeared minimal.

This table comes from immunoSEQ multiplex PCR, and its TCRdb copy is limited to in-frame clones, with some not included. The repertoire holds some 240,000 clones, with 80% to 85% as singletons. The CDR3 contains 14 residues. The germline gives CDR1 WSHSY, CDR2 SAAADI. After removal of 6 bases from V and 3 bases from J, the junction contained 4 bases not matched to a gene. This clone came up a few times. Its antigen is as yet unknown. The sample holds other DNA sequences that translate to the same CDR3. Material: CD4+ T cells from blood. This chain connects TRBV10-2 to TRBJ1-5; TRBD1 agrees at 8 bases. This sequence was found in a human donor in good health. The CDR3 loop reads CASREGQVNQPQHF. The CDR3 DNA reads as TGCGCCAGCAGGGAGGGACAGGTCAATCAGCCCCAGCATTTT.